The source of this TCR beta chain is a study of beta chain features in type 1 diabetes. Isolated RNA was reverse transcribed in full, so expressed TCRB transcripts were sequenced. An average around 3.8 million reads came from naive, central memory and regulatory T cell samples. Using immunoSEQ multiplex PCR, the repertoire was profiled, and TCRdb retains in-frame clones only, with some absent. The sample yields 200,000 to 250,000 clones, 9.6% seen once. The CDR3 runs to 14 residues. Germline V gives CDR1 MNHEY, CDR2 SVGAGI. V shed 6 bases, J shed 8 bases, and the junction held 9 bases outside the gene matches. One heparinised draw of blood, averaging around 120 mL, came from each donor. Cells sorted by CD45RO/CCR7/CD25/CD127/CD95/CD27 comprised CD4+ naive, central memory, regulatory and stem cell-like memory cells.

This clonotype was sampled from a woman aged 18-30 years in good health. This chain connects TRBV6-5 to TRBJ2-1; 8 nucleotides agree with TRBD2. Input material: naive CD4+ T cells from blood. The CDR3 region has the DNA TGTGCCAGCAGCAAGCGGACTAGCCCACATGAGCAGTTCTTC. It codes for CASSKRTSPHEQFF.